The T cell receptor (beta chain) described here comes from a study of human T cells and chemical hapten exposure. This clonotype came up a few times. Extraction of total RNA was performed on unfractionated whole blood. Attachment of unique molecular identifiers to individual cDNA molecules was performed in the library. From the 5' RACE reads, TCRdb called clonotypes with MiXCR, one entry per CDR3 protein. The sample has 81,000 or so distinct CDR3 sequences; roughly 8% are singletons. From germline, CDR1 is SGHRS and CDR2 YFSETQ. The CDR3 loop spans 15 amino acids. Deletions cut 0 bases from V and 0 bases from J, with 6 bases between.

J is TRBJ1-4 and V is TRBV5-1, with unresolved D. The receptor was derived from a male donor in good health. DNA for the CDR3: TGCGCCAGCAGCTTGGATCGTCCAACTAATGAAAAACTGTTTTTT. It specifies CASSLDRPTNEKLFF.